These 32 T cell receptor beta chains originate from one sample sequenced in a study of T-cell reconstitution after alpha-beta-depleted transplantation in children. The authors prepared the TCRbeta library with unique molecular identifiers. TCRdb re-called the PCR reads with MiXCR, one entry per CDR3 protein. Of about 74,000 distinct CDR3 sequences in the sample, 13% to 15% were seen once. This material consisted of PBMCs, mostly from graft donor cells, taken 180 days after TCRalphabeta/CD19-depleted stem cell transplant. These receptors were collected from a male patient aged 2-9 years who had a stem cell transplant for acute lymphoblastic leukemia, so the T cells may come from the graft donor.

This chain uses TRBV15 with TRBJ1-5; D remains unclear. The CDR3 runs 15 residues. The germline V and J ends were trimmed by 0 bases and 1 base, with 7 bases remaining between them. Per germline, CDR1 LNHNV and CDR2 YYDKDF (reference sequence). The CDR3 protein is CATSRDYRSNQPQHF. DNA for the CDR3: TGTGCCACCAGCAGAGATTATAGAAGCAATCAGCCCCAGCATTTT. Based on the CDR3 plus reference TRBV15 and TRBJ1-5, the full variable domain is DAMVIQNPRYQVTQFGKPVTLSCSQTLNHNVMYWYQQKSSQAPKLLFHYYDKDFNNEADTPDNFQSRRPNTSFCFLDIRSPGLGDTAMYLCATSRDYRSNQPQHFGDGTRLSIL.

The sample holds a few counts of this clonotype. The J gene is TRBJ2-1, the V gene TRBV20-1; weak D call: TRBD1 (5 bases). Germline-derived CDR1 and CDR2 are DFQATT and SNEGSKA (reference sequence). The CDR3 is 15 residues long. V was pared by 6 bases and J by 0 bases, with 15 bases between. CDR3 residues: CSATDTSSSYNEQFF. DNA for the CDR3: TGCAGTGCAACGGACACGTCGAGCTCCTACAATGAGCAGTTCTTC.

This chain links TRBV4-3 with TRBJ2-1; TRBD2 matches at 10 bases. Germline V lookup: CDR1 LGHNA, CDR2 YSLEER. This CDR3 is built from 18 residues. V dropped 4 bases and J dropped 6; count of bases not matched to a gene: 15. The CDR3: CASSLGRVAGGSINEQFF. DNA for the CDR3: TGCGCCAGCAGCCTAGGGAGGGTAGCGGGGGGCTCGATCAATGAGCAGTTCTTC.

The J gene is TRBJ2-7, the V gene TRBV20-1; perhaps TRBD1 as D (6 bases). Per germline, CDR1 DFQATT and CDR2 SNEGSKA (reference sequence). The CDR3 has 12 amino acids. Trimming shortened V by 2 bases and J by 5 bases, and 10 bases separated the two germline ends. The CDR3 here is CSARRQENEQYF. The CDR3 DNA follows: TGCAGTGCTAGACGACAGGAGAACGAGCAGTACTTC.

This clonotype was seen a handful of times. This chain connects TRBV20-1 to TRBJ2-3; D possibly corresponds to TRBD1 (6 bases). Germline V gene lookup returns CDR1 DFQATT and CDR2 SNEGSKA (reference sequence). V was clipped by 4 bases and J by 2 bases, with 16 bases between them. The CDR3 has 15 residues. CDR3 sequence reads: CSAKGHLFSTDTQYF. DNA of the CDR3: TGCAGTGCTAAGGGACACCTATTTTCCACAGATACGCAGTATTTT.

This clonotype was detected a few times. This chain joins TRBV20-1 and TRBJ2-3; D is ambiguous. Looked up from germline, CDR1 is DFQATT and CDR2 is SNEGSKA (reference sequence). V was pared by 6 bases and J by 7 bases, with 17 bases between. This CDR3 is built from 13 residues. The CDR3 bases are TGCAGTGCCTCGTCCCCAACGAGGCATACGCAGTATTTT. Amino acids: CSASSPTRHTQYF.

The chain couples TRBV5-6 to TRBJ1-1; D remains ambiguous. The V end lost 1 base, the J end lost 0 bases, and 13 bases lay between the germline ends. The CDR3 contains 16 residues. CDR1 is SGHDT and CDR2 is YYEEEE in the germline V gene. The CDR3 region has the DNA TGTGCCAGCAGCTTGACCTTGGGCCTCTTGAACACTGAAGCTTTCTTT. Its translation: CASSLTLGLLNTEAFF. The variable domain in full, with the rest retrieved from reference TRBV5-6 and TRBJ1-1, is DAGVTQSPTHLIKTRGQQVTLRCSPKSGHDTVSWYQQALGQGPQFIFQYYEEEERQRGNFPDRFSGHQFPNYSSELNVNALLLGDSALYLCASSLTLGLLNTEAFFGQGTRLTVV.

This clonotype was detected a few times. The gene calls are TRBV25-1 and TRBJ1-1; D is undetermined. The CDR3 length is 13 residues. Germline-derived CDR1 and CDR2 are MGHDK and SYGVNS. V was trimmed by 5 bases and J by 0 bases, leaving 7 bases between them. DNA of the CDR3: TGTGCCAGCAGTTATTACCTGAACACTGAAGCTTTCTTT. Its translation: CASSYYLNTEAFF. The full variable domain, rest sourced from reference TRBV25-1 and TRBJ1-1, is EADIYQTPRYLVIGTGKKITLECSQTMGHDKMYWYQQDPGMELHLIHYSYGVNSTEKGDLSSESTVSRIRTEHFPLTLESARPSHTSQYLCASSYYLNTEAFFGQGTRLTVV.

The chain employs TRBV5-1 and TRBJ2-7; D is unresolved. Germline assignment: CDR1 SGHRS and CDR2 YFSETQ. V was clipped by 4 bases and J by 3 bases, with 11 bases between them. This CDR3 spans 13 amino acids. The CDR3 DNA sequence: TGCGCCAGCAGCCTCTCCGGCTACTACGAGCAGTACTTC. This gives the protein CASSLSGYYEQYF.

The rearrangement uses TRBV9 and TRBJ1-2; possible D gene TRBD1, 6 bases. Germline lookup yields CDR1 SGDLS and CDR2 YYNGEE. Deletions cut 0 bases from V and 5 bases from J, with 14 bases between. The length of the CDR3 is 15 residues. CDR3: CASSVAQGSWYGYTF. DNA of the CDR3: TGTGCCAGCAGCGTAGCCCAGGGGAGCTGGTATGGCTACACCTTC. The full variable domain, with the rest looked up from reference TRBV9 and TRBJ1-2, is DSGVTQTPKHLITATGQRVTLRCSPRSGDLSVYWYQQSLDQGLQFLIQYYNGEERAKGNILERFSAQQFPDLHSELNLSSLELGDSALYFCASSVAQGSWYGYTFGSGTRLTVV.

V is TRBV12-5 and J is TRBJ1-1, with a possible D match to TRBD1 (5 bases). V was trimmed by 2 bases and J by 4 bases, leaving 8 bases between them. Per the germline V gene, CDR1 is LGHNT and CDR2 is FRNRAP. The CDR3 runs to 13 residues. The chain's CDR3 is CASGLWQGTEAFF. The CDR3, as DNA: TGTGCTAGTGGTTTGTGGCAGGGCACTGAAGCTTTCTTT.

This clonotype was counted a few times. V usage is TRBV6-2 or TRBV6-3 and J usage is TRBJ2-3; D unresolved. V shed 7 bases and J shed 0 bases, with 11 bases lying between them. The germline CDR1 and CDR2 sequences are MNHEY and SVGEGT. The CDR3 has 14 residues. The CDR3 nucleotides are TGTGCCAGCAAATACCAGACTAGCACAGATACGCAGTATTTT. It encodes CASKYQTSTDTQYF.

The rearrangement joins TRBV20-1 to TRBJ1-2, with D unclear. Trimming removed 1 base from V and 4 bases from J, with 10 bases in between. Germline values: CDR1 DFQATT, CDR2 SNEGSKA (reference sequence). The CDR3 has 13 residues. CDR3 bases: TGCAGTGCTAGAGGTCCAGGCAGCTATGGCTACACCTTC. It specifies CSARGPGSYGYTF.

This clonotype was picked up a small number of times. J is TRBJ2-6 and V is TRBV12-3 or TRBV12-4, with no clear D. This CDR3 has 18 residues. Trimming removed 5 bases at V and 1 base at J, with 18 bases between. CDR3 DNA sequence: TGTGCCAGCAGTCTTAACGAGGTTTGGGCATCTGGGGCCAACGTCCTGACTTTC. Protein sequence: CASSLNEVWASGANVLTF.

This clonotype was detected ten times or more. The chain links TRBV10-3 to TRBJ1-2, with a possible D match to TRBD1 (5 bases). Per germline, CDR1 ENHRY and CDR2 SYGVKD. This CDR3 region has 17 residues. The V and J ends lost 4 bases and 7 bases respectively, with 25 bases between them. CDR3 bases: TGTGCCATCAGTGTGTCCCGGGGCCGTCCCTCCTTTATTGGCTACACCTTC. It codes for CAISVSRGRPSFIGYTF.

The CDR3 DNA reads TGTGCCAGCAGCTACGCCGGAAGAACGCAGTATTTT. It specifies CASSYAGRTQYF. V is TRBV12-3 or TRBV12-4 and J is TRBJ2-3; no definite D call. The ends were cut back, 6 bases at V and 9 bases at J, with 13 bases in the middle. The CDR3 loop spans 12 amino acids.

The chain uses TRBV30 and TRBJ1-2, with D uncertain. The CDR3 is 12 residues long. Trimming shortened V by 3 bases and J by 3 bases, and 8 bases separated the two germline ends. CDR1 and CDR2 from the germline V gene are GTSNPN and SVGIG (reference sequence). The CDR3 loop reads CAWRMGYYGYTF. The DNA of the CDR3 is TGTGCCTGGAGGATGGGCTACTATGGCTACACCTTC.

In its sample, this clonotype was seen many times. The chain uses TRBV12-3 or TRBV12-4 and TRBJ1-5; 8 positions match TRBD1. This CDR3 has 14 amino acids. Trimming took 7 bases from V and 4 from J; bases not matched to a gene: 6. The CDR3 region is CASTRTGRNQPQHF. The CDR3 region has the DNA TGTGCCAGCACCCGGACAGGGCGAAATCAGCCCCAGCATTTT.

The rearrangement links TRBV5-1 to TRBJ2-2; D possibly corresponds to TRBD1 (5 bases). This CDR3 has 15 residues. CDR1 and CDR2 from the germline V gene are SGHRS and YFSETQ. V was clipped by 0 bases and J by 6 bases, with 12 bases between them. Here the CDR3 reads CASSLVRPGSGELFF. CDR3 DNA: TGCGCCAGCAGCTTGGTGCGGCCAGGGTCCGGGGAGCTGTTTTTT.

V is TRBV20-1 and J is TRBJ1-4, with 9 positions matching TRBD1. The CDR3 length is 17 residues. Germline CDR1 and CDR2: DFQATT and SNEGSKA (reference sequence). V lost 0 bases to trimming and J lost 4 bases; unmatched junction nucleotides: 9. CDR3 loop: CSARDPGQGVLNEKLFF. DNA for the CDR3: TGCAGTGCTAGAGATCCGGGACAGGGCGTACTTAATGAAAAACTGTTTTTT.

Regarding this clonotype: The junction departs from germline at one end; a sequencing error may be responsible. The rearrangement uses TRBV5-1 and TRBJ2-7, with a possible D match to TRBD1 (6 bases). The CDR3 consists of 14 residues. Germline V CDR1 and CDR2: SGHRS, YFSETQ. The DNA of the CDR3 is TGCGCCAGGAGCTTGGAGGACAGACCCTACGAGCTGTACTTC. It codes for CARSLEDRPYELYF. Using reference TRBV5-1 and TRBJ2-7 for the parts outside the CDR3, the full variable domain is KAGVTQTPRYLIKTRGQQVTLSCSPISGHRSVSWYQQTPGQGLQFLFEYFSETQRNKGNFPGRFSGRQFSNSRSEMNVSTLELGDSALYLCARSLEDRPYELYFGPGTRLTVT.

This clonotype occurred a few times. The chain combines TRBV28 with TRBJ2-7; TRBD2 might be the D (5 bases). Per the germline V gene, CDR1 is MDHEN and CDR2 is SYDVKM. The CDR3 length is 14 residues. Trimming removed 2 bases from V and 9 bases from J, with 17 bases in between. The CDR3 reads CASSLSGRPLGQYF. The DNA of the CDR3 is TGTGCCAGCAGTTTAAGCGGCAGGCCGCTGGGGCAGTACTTC.

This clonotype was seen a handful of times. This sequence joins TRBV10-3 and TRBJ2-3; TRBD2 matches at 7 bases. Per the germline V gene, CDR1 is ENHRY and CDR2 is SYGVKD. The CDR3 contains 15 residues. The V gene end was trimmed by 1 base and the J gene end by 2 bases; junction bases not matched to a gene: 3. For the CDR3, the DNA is TGTGCCATCAGTGAGTTCGGGACTAACACAGATACGCAGTATTTT. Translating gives CAISEFGTNTDTQYF.

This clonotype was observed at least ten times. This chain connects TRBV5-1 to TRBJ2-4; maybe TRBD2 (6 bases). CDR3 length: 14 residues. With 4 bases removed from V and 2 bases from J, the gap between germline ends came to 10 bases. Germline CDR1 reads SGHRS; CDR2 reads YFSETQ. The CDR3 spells CASSPSGPKNIQYF. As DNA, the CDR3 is TGCGCCAGCAGCCCAAGCGGGCCCAAAAACATTCAGTACTTC.

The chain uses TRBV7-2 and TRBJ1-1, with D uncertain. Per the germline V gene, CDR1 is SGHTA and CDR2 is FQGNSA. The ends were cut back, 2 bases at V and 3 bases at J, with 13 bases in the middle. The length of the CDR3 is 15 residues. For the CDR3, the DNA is TGTGCCAGCAGCTTACCCACACGAGGAGACACTGAAGCTTTCTTT. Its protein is CASSLPTRGDTEAFF.

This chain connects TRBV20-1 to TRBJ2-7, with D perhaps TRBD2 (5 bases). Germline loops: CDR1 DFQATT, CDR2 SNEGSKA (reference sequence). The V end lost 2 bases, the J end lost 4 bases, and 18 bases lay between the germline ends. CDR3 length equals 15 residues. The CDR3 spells CSARPLTRSPYEQYF. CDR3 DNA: TGCAGTGCTAGACCCCTTACTAGGTCGCCATACGAGCAGTACTTC.

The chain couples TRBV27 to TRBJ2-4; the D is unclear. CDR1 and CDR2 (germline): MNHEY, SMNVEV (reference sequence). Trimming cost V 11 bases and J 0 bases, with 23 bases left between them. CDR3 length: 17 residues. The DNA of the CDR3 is TGTGCCCGCCCGGTTCCGGTTCGCAATTTAGCCAAAAACATTCAGTACTTC. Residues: CARPVPVRNLAKNIQYF.

CDR3 loop: CASSPAITGLSGNTIYF. The CDR3 DNA sequence: TGTGCCAGCTCACCGGCAATCACAGGTCTCTCTGGAAACACCATATATTTT. V and J are TRBV18 and TRBJ1-3, with D possibly matching TRBD1 (5 bases). Germline CDR1 is KGHSH and CDR2 is LQKENI. The CDR3 spans 17 residues. The V gene lost 3 bases and the J gene lost 0 bases, with 15 bases spanning the gap.

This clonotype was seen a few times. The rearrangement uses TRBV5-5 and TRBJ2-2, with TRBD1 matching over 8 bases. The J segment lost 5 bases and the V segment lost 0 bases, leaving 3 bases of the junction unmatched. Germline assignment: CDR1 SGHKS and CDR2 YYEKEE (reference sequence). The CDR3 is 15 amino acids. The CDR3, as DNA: TGTGCCAGCAGCTTGGCGGGACAGGAGACCGGGGAGCTGTTTTTT. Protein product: CASSLAGQETGELFF.

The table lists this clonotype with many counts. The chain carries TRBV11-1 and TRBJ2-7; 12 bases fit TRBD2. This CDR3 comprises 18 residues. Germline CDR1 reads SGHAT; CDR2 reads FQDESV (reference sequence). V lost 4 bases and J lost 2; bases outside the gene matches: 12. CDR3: CASSSRLAGEARPYEQYF. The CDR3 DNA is TGTGCCAGCAGCTCGCGACTAGCGGGAGAAGCTCGACCCTACGAGCAGTACTTC. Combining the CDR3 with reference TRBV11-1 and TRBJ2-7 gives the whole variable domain EAEVAQSPRYKITEKSQAVAFWCDPISGHATLYWYRQILGQGPELLVQFQDESVVDDSQLPKDRFSAERLKGVDSTLKIQPAELGDSAMYLCASSSRLAGEARPYEQYFGPGTRLTVT.

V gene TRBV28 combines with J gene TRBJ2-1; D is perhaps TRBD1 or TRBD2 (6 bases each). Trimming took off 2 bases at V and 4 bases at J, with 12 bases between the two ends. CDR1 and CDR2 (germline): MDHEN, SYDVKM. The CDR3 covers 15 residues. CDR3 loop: CASSLRGLAYNEQFF. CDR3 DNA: TGTGCCAGCAGTTTACGGGGGCTAGCTTACAATGAGCAGTTCTTC.

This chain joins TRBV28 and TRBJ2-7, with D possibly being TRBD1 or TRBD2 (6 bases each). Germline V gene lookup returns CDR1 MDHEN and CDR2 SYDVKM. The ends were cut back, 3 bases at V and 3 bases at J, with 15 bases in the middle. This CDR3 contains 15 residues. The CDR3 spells CASSLAGHKDYEQYF. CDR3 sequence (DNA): TGTGCCAGCAGTTTGGCGGGACACAAGGACTACGAGCAGTACTTC.